One TCR beta chain is described in this entry. CDR3 length: 17 residues. The junction had 11 bases not matched to a gene; V was cut back by 4 bases and J by 6 bases. Germline CDR1 is SGHTS and CDR2 is YDEGEE. This specimen belongs to a study of T cells in tumors after PD-1 blockade. Profiling relied on immunoSEQ multiplex PCR, and the TCRdb table lists in-frame clones only, not all of them. The table has 45,000 to 60,000 clones, 65% to 85% seen once. The chain joins TRBV5-8 to TRBJ1-5; 12 bases match TRBD1. The specimen comprised PBMCs, sampled before anti-PD-1 therapy. The TCR originated in a human donor with advanced basal cell or squamous cell carcinoma (not recorded which). Written as DNA, the CDR3 is TGTGCCAGCAGCCAAGACCCCGGGACAGGGGGCATTCAGCCCCAGCATTTT. It yields the protein CASSQDPGTGGIQPQHF.